This T cell receptor beta chain was found in a study of T cells in Graves' hyperthyroidism and ophthalmopathy. The TCR beta CDR3 regions underwent amplification using RNA transcripts as the source. During a first-round RT-PCR of the TCR CDR3, the HTBI primer set was used. TCRdb reanalysed the multiplex PCR reads using MiXCR and keeps one entry per CDR3 protein. The data contain hundreds of thousands of distinct CDR3 sequences, around 20% of them singletons. Patients showing uncontrolled infection, other autoimmune disease, pregnancy or lactation were ineligible. Diagnostic decisions used clinical symptoms, serum thyroxine and TRAb, thyroid ultrasound and orbital computed tomography. Germline V lookup: CDR1 SGHAT, CDR2 FQNNGV. This CDR3 comprises 15 residues. Trimming cost V 4 bases and J 5 bases, with 14 bases left between them. There are many counts of this clonotype.

The rearrangement links TRBV11-2 to TRBJ1-4; D is possibly TRBD1 (5 bases). Source material: blood. The clonotype comes from a woman aged 45-59 years with Graves' hyperthyroidism that later progressed to Graves' ophthalmopathy. DNA for the CDR3: TGTGCCAGCAGCTCCCAGGGTCGTGGGAATGAAAAACTGTTTTTT. Protein sequence: CASSSQGRGNEKLFF.